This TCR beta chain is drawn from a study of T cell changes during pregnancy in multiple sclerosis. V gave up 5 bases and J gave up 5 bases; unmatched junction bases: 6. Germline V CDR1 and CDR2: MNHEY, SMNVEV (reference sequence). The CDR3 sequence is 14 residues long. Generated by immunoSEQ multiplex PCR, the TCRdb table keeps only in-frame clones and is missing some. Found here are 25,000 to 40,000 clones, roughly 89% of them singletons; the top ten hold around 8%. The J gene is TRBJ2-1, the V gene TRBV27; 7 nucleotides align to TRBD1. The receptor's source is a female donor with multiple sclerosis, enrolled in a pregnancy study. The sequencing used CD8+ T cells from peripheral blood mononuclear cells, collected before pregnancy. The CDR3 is CASSVRQGDNEQFF. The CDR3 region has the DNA TGTGCCAGCAGTGTCCGACAGGGTGACAATGAGCAGTTCTTC.